The T cell receptor (beta chain) described here comes from a study of OX40 agonist ivuxolimab in advanced cancers. Study as a whole: Past anti-PD-1, anti-PD-L1 or anti-CTLA-4 therapy was accepted, and 30% to 50% had received some.

Autoimmune disease history or systemic immunosuppression disqualified patients. Sequenced by immunoSEQ multiplex PCR; TCRdb stores in-frame clones only, minus some. The sample has tens of thousands of clones; about 85% are singletons. Broader study findings: CD4+ and CD8+ T cells in blood underwent clonal expansion by week 6 at 0.1 to 3.0 mg/kg.

About this clone: Antigen specificity is unknown.

Germline CDR1 is SGHTA and CDR2 is FQGTGA. The CDR3 is made up of 14 amino acids. J was trimmed by 5 bases and V by 4 bases; bases with no gene match: 3. Here the sequenced sample was CD4+ or CD8+ T cells sorted from blood, taken in a trial of the OX40 agonist ivuxolimab. The receptor comes from an adult with an advanced solid tumor such as melanoma, head and neck, liver or kidney cancer. The chain carries TRBV7-3 and TRBJ2-5, with 11 bases matching TRBD2. CDR3 sequence reads: CASSSGLAVETQYF. The CDR3, as DNA: TGTGCCAGCAGCTCGGGACTAGCGGTCGAGACCCAGTACTTC.